This TCR beta chain was recovered during a study of T cells in Graves' hyperthyroidism and ophthalmopathy. Study context: Peripheral blood was obtained at initial diagnosis, preceding any treatment. Study results and limitations: Most thyroid-expanded clonotypes above 0.001 were also found in blood.

This clonotype has ten or more counts. Its antigen is undetermined. CDR1 and CDR2 (germline): SGHTA, FQGTGA. J gave up 5 bases and V 4 bases, and 8 bases lay outside the gene matches. The CDR3 spans 16 residues. Lactation, pregnancy, other autoimmune disease or uncontrolled infection led to exclusion of patients. Amplified TCR beta CDR3 regions derived from RNA transcripts. With the HTBI primer set, the TCR CDR3 went through a first round of RT-PCR. One entry per CDR3 protein, called by TCRdb with MiXCR from the multiplex PCR reads. The sample consists of approximately 330,000 distinct CDR3 sequences, approximately 14% of them appearing once.

The V call is TRBV7-3, the J call TRBJ2-3; the match to TRBD2 covers 11 bases. The sequencing sample was made of blood. This receptor was obtained from a middle-aged woman with Graves' ophthalmopathy. The CDR3 protein is CASSSYSGRARDTQYF. The CDR3 DNA reads TGTGCCAGCAGCTCGTATAGCGGGAGGGCCAGAGATACGCAGTATTTT.